These 32 T cell receptor beta chains originate from one sample sequenced in a study of vaccination and CD4 T cells after COVID-19. Treatment here: roughly 10-day PBMC culture with coronavirus spike peptide pools or control peptides (ViraFEST assay). The study sequenced cultured CD4+ T cell DNA using the Oncomine TCR Beta short-read assay. Each CDR3 protein is one row after TCRdb ran MiXCR on the PCR reads. The sample consists of some 15,000 distinct CDR3 sequences, more than 40% of them appearing once. These receptors have no known antigen. The sequenced sample consisted of cultured CD4+ T cells from blood. The receptors come from a human donor with COVID-19.

The V and J genes are TRBV18 and TRBJ2-2; 10 positions match TRBD1. In germline, CDR1 is KGHSH, CDR2 LQKENI. The junction had 8 bases not matched to a gene; V was cut back by 6 bases and J by 7 bases. The CDR3 spans 15 residues. CDR3 sequence reads: CASSQTRTGGGELFF. The DNA of the CDR3 is TGTGCCAGCTCCCAAACCCGGACAGGGGGCGGGGAGCTGTTTTTT. Filled out from reference TRBV18 and TRBJ2-2, the complete variable domain reads NAGVMQNPRHLVRRRGQEARLRCSPMKGHSHVYWYRQLPEEGLKFMVYLQKENIIDESGMPKERFSAEFPKEGPSILRIQQVVRGDSAAYFCASSQTRTGGGELFFGEGSRLTVL.

The chain links TRBV19 to TRBJ2-7, with TRBD1 as a possible D gene (5 bases). The V end was cut by 5 bases, the J end by 5 bases, with 16 bases between. This CDR3 has 14 amino acids. Germline assignment: CDR1 LNHDA and CDR2 SQIVND (reference sequence). CDR3 coding DNA: TGTGCCAGTAGTCTTTCAGGGCAGAGCCACGAGCAGTACTTC. Protein sequence: CASSLSGQSHEQYF.

The chain links TRBV6-1 to TRBJ1-5, with 8 bases aligning to TRBD1. Per germline, CDR1 MNHNS and CDR2 SASEGT. J gave up 7 bases and V 6 bases, and 8 bases lay outside the gene matches. The CDR3 is 14 amino acids. The CDR3 loop is CASSKDRARQPQHF. DNA of the CDR3: TGTGCCAGCAGCAAGGACAGGGCCAGGCAGCCCCAGCATTTT.

The V call is TRBV12-3 or TRBV12-4, the J call TRBJ1-1; D not resolved. With 1 base removed from V and 1 base from J, the gap between germline ends came to 7 bases. The CDR3 is 14 amino acids. CDR3 residues: CASSLGRPNTEAFF. CDR3 nucleotides: TGTGCCAGCAGTTTAGGGCGGCCGAACACTGAAGCTTTCTTT.

The V and J genes are TRBV12-3 or TRBV12-4 and TRBJ1-6; D unclear. The CDR3 is 12 residues long. The V end lost 1 base, the J end lost 7 bases, and 2 bases lay between the germline ends. The CDR3 protein is CASSLGNSPLHF. In nucleotides, the CDR3 is TGTGCCAGCAGTTTAGGGAATTCACCCCTCCACTTT.

The rearrangement uses TRBV6-4 and TRBJ2-5; 11 bases match TRBD2. This CDR3 has 16 amino acids. The V gene's germline CDR1 is MRHNA and CDR2 SNTAGT. Losses at the gene ends were 5 bases for V and 3 bases for J; bases not matched to a gene: 8. As DNA, the CDR3 is TGTGCCAGCAGTCGACTAGCGGGGAGGGTCGAAGAGACCCAGTACTTC. Its protein is CASSRLAGRVEETQYF.

The V and J genes are TRBV20-1 and TRBJ1-5; D remains ambiguous. V shed 1 base and J shed 4 bases, with 11 bases lying between them. This CDR3 region has 14 residues. CDR1 and CDR2 from the germline V gene are DFQATT and SNEGSKA (reference sequence). The CDR3 is CSARGAEQNQPQHF. The CDR3, as DNA: TGCAGTGCTAGAGGGGCAGAACAAAATCAGCCCCAGCATTTT.

The chain recombines TRBV27 with TRBJ1-1; D remains ambiguous. Trimming took 2 bases from V and 0 from J, leaving 13 bases between them. The CDR3 sequence is 16 residues long. CDR1 is MNHEY, CDR2 SMNVEV, per germline (reference sequence). The CDR3: CASSLALGRMNTEAFF. The CDR3 DNA reads as TGTGCCAGCAGTTTAGCCCTCGGACGGATGAACACTGAAGCTTTCTTT.

The chain has TRBV6-1 and TRBJ1-3; D possibly corresponds to TRBD1 (5 bases). Trimming shortened V by 6 bases and J by 2 bases, and 14 bases separated the two germline ends. Per the germline V gene, CDR1 is MNHNS and CDR2 is SASEGT. The CDR3 has 15 residues. DNA for the CDR3: TGTGCCAGCAGATCCGCGGGGGGTGCTGGAAACACCATATATTTT. The encoded protein is CASRSAGGAGNTIYF.

V is TRBV6-1 and J is TRBJ1-3, with D maybe TRBD1 (5 bases). This CDR3 is built from 16 residues. The germline V gene has CDR1 MNHNS and CDR2 SASEGT. The V and J ends lost 7 bases and 0 bases respectively, with 16 bases between them. The CDR3: CASNVPGRSSGNTIYF. In DNA form, the CDR3 reads TGTGCCAGCAATGTTCCGGGACGGAGCTCTGGAAACACCATATATTTT.

The V gene is TRBV6-5, the J gene TRBJ2-1, with D hard to call. This CDR3 has 16 residues. Trimming shortened V by 0 bases and J by 0 bases, and 9 bases separated the two germline ends. The germline V gene encodes CDR1 MNHEY and CDR2 SVGAGI. The CDR3 here is CASSYSGRRSYNEQFF. The CDR3 nucleotides are TGTGCCAGCAGTTACTCGGGCAGGCGCTCCTACAATGAGCAGTTCTTC.

The gene calls are TRBV7-2 and TRBJ1-2; D unresolved. Germline lookup yields CDR1 SGHTA and CDR2 FQGNSA. The CDR3 is 15 residues long. V lost 0 bases and J lost 4, with 12 bases in between. The CDR3 DNA reads TGTGCCAGCAGCTTAGCGTCGTGGCAGAGCTATGGCTACACCTTC. This gives the protein CASSLASWQSYGYTF.

The chain links TRBV5-1 to TRBJ2-1; 10 nucleotides align to TRBD2. The V segment lost 3 bases and the J segment 4 bases; nucleotides outside the gene matches: 4. This CDR3 is 15 amino acids long. Germline loops: CDR1 SGHRS, CDR2 YFSETQ. The CDR3 nucleotides are TGCGCCAGCAGCTCCTTTAGCGGGGGGTACAATGAGCAGTTCTTC. Protein: CASSSFSGGYNEQFF.

This chain links TRBV21-1 with TRBJ2-1. TRBV21-1 is an annotated pseudogene. The CDR3 runs to 14 residues. The chain's CDR3 is CASSKNPIHNEQFF. CDR3 bases: TGTGCCAGCAGCAAGAACCCAATACACAATGAGCAGTTCTTC.

The genes are TRBV7-2 and TRBJ1-1; D remains ambiguous. The CDR3 sequence is 13 residues long. Germline V gene lookup returns CDR1 SGHTA and CDR2 FQGNSA. V was trimmed by 1 base and J by 8 bases, leaving 11 bases between them. CDR3 coding DNA: TGTGCCAGCAGCTTAGGGACGGAGACAGAAGCTTTCTTT. It codes for CASSLGTETEAFF. The full variable domain, its missing parts supplied by reference TRBV7-2 and TRBJ1-1, is GAGVSQSPSNKVTEKGKDVELRCDPISGHTALYWYRQSLGQGLEFLIYFQGNSAPDKSGLPSDRFSAERTGGSVSTLTIQRTQQEDSAVYLCASSLGTETEAFFGQGTRLTVV.

This clonotype was counted a few times. The chain is built from TRBV6-2 or TRBV6-3 and TRBJ2-7, with a possible D match to TRBD2 (5 bases). Germline V lookup: CDR1 MNHEY, CDR2 SVGEGT. This CDR3 is built from 16 residues. The ends were cut back, 4 bases at V and 4 bases at J, with 20 bases in the middle. CDR3 bases: TGTGCCAGCAGTTCCAGCCGCGGGTATTCCGGGTACGAGCAGTACTTC. Translation: CASSSSRGYSGYEQYF.

V gene TRBV7-6 combines with J gene TRBJ1-6; 8 bases align to TRBD1. CDR1 is SGHVS and CDR2 is FNYEAQ in the germline V gene. The CDR3 contains 16 residues. The junction had 13 bases not matched to a gene; V was cut back by 5 bases and J by 10 bases. The chain's CDR3 is CASSPGGGTGGSPLHF. The CDR3 DNA sequence: TGTGCCAGCAGCCCCGGGGGGGGGACAGGTGGCTCACCCCTCCACTTT.

This clonotype was detected a few times. The chain joins TRBV7-9 to TRBJ2-3; TRBD1 is a possible D gene (6 bases). This CDR3 contains 14 residues. Germline CDR1 is SEHNR and CDR2 is FQNEAQ (reference sequence). Between the trimmed V and J ends, which lost 2 bases and 0 bases, there was a span of 6 bases. The CDR3 DNA reads as TGTGCCAGCAGCTTACAGGGGAGCACAGATACGCAGTATTTT. Amino acids: CASSLQGSTDTQYF.

The chain combines TRBV6-1 with TRBJ2-1; D remains unclear. Germline CDR1 MNHNS, CDR2 SASEGT. V shed 1 base and J shed 1 base, with 2 bases lying between them. The CDR3 consists of 13 residues. Written as DNA, the CDR3 is TGTGCCAGCAGTGAAGTATCCTACAATGAGCAGTTCTTC. Its translation: CASSEVSYNEQFF.

J is TRBJ1-5 and V is TRBV19, with D possibly TRBD1 on 6 matching bases. CDR3 length: 16 residues. V was trimmed by 5 bases and J by 0 bases, leaving 14 bases between them. The germline CDR1 and CDR2 sequences are LNHDA and SQIVND (reference sequence). In nucleotides, the CDR3 is TGTGCCAGTAGTCGGACTCAGGGGAATAGCAATCAGCCCCAGCATTTT. This gives the protein CASSRTQGNSNQPQHF.

The table lists this clonotype with a few counts. This rearrangement joins TRBV2 to TRBJ1-5; TRBD1 agrees at 10 bases. This CDR3 has 15 amino acids. Germline values: CDR1 SNHLY, CDR2 FYNNEI. Trimming took 4 bases from V and 6 from J; bases not matched to a gene: 6. CDR3 nucleotide sequence: TGTGCCAGCAGTGGGTCCGGGACAGGGGCTCAGCCCCAGCATTTT. It yields the protein CASSGSGTGAQPQHF.

The chain is built from TRBV20-1 and TRBJ2-2, with 10 bases matching TRBD2. The germline CDR1 and CDR2 sequences are DFQATT and SNEGSKA (reference sequence). V lost 4 bases and J lost 6; bases outside the gene matches: 5. The CDR3 contains 14 residues. The CDR3 DNA is TGCAGTGCTAAAGCGGGGGGGCTTCCCGGGGAGCTGTTTTTT. Translated, it gives CSAKAGGLPGELFF.

The V gene is TRBV6-1, the J gene TRBJ2-3, with a tentative D call TRBD2 (5 bases). The CDR3 has 16 residues. The germline V and J ends were trimmed by 2 bases and 1 base, with 13 bases remaining between them. The germline V gene encodes CDR1 MNHNS and CDR2 SASEGT. The DNA for the CDR3 is TGTGCCAGCAGTGAAACTAGGCTCCTCGGCACAGATACGCAGTATTTT. Translated: CASSETRLLGTDTQYF.

This CDR3 is CASSEESVGRRSTNEKLFF. DNA of the CDR3: TGTGCCAGCAGTGAAGAAAGCGTGGGCCGGAGGTCAACTAATGAAAAACTGTTTTTT. The chain couples TRBV6-1 to TRBJ1-4; the D is unclear. Trimming stripped 1 base from V and 0 bases from J, with 18 bases between. This CDR3 is 19 amino acids long. Germline loops: CDR1 MNHNS, CDR2 SASEGT.

The chain carries TRBV7-8 and TRBJ2-3; 14 bases agree with TRBD2. Germline lookup yields CDR1 SGHVS and CDR2 FQNEAQ. J lost 0 bases, V lost 6 bases, and 8 bases had no gene match. The CDR3 is 18 amino acids. Here the CDR3 DNA reads TGTGCCAGCAGTGCTCCGGGACTAGCGGGAGCTAGCACAGATACGCAGTATTTT. This encodes CASSAPGLAGASTDTQYF.

The V gene is TRBV6-1, the J gene TRBJ2-4; the D gene is possibly TRBD2 (6 bases). V lost 6 bases and J lost 8, with 17 bases in between. CDR3 size: 14 residues. Germline V lookup: CDR1 MNHNS, CDR2 SASEGT. The CDR3 DNA is TGTGCCAGCAGGCTCCAGACTAGTGGGGACATTCAGTACTTC. This encodes CASRLQTSGDIQYF.

The table lists this clonotype with a count of one. The genes are TRBV7-9 and TRBJ1-2; no firm D call. In germline, CDR1 is SEHNR, CDR2 FQNEAQ (reference sequence). Trimming took 4 bases from V and 4 from J, leaving 10 bases between them. The CDR3 is 13 amino acids. As DNA, the CDR3 is TGTGCCAGCAGCTGGACCCATACCTATGGCTACACCTTC. It codes for CASSWTHTYGYTF.

This clonotype has a handful of counts. The V and J genes are TRBV7-9 and TRBJ2-5; D gene uncertain. Between the trimmed V and J ends, which lost 5 bases and 2 bases, there was a span of 12 bases. The CDR3 is 14 residues long. CDR1 and CDR2 (germline): SEHNR, FQNEAQ (reference sequence). Here the CDR3 DNA reads TGTGCCAGCAGCCCCAACAACCGACAAGAGACCCAGTACTTC. Its translation: CASSPNNRQETQYF.

This clonotype was detected only a few times. CDR3 sequence: CASLLEEGATEQFF. The CDR3 bases are TGTGCCAGCCTGCTGGAAGAGGGGGCCACTGAGCAGTTCTTC. The chain is built from TRBV2 and TRBJ2-1; TRBD1 aligns across 7 bases. Germline CDR1 and CDR2: SNHLY and FYNNEI. Trimming removed 8 bases from V and 9 bases from J; junction bases left unmatched: 13. This CDR3 is built from 14 residues.

This chain connects TRBV14 to TRBJ2-7; no reliable D call. Trimming cost V 5 bases and J 5 bases, with 7 bases left between them. Germline CDR1 is SGHDN and CDR2 is FVKESK. This CDR3 region has 11 residues. For the CDR3, the DNA is TGTGCCAGCAGCAAAGCCCACGAGCAGTACTTC. Translation: CASSKAHEQYF. Variable domain in full (rest from reference TRBV14 and TRBJ2-7): EAGVTQFPSHSVIEKGQTVTLRCDPISGHDNLYWYRRVMGKEIKFLLHFVKESKQDESGMPNNRFLAERTGGTYSTLKVQPAELEDSGVYFCASSKAHEQYFGPGTRLTVT.

This clonotype was detected only once. Germline is not matched at one junction end, which may reflect a read error. The rearrangement links TRBV7-7 to TRBJ2-7, with D tentatively TRBD1 (6 bases). The CDR3 runs 13 residues. Per the germline V gene, CDR1 is SSHAT and CDR2 is FNYEAQ (reference sequence). In nucleotides, the CDR3 is TGTGCTAGCAGCTTGGGCCAGGGGAAAGCGCAGTACTTC. It translates to CASSLGQGKAQYF.

This clonotype is labeled large. V is TRBV25-1 and J is TRBJ1-5; 7 bases align to TRBD1. The V gene's germline CDR1 is MGHDK and CDR2 SYGVNS. This CDR3 spans 14 amino acids. The ends lost 5 bases at V and 3 bases at J; junction bases unmatched: 4. The CDR3 nucleotides are TGTGCCAGCAGTACACAGGGGCTCAATCAGCCCCAGCATTTT. Protein product: CASSTQGLNQPQHF.